This T cell receptor beta chain derives from a study of cytomegalovirus exposure and HLA in healthy donors. Study context: Membership in the Caucasian-associated ancestry cluster was found for around 81% of roughly 360 genotyped donors.

A note on this clone: The antigen is undetermined.

Study results and caveats: Later work associated roughly 17,000 TCR beta sequences with HLA alleles at 0.05 false discovery rate. TCR beta V- and J-gene trimming, according to a later analysis, was linked to a missense DCLRE1C variant.

PCR primers comprised 60 Vbeta and 13 Jbeta primers. TCRdb keeps only in-frame clones here, not all; method: immunoSEQ multiplex PCR. The sample yields 95,000 to 110,000 clones, 60% to 80% seen once. V shed 2 bases, J shed 8 bases, and the junction held 4 bases outside the gene matches. Per the germline V gene, CDR1 is SGHRS and CDR2 is YFSETQ. CDR3 size: 15 residues. The sample comprised PBMCs. The chain is built from TRBV5-1 and TRBJ2-1; 13 positions match TRBD2. This sequence originates from a man between 18 and 35 years old in good health and CMV-seronegative. This chain's CDR3 is CASSFGTSGVDEQFF. The CDR3, as DNA: TGCGCCAGCAGCTTCGGGACTAGCGGGGTTGATGAGCAGTTCTTC.